The 10 T cell receptor beta chains presented below share a single source sample, sequenced in a study of cytomegalovirus exposure and HLA in healthy donors. PCR employed 60 Vbeta and 13 Jbeta primers. Some clones are missing from TCRdb's copy, which holds only in-frame ones; the method was immunoSEQ multiplex PCR. The sample contains under 150,000 clones, 75% to 85% of which appear only once. Sequencing input: PBMCs. All receptors derive from a woman aged 35 to 49 in good health and CMV-seropositive.

V and J are TRBV5-1 and TRBJ1-2, with TRBD1 matching 7 bases. From germline, CDR1 is SGHRS and CDR2 YFSETQ. CDR3 size: 14 residues. V lost 4 bases and J lost 4; bases outside the gene matches: 7. Here the CDR3 DNA reads TGCGCCAGCAGCCCGCTAGGGGGCAGCTATGGCTACACCTTC. It is translated as CASSPLGGSYGYTF.

The chain uses TRBV27 and TRBJ2-3; D possibly corresponds to TRBD1 (7 bases). The CDR3 is made up of 15 amino acids. From germline, CDR1 is MNHEY and CDR2 SMNVEV (reference sequence). V lost 5 bases and J lost 6, with 18 bases in between. This CDR3 reads CASSPFRGDPDTQYF. As DNA, the CDR3 is TGTGCCAGCAGTCCCTTCAGGGGGGATCCGGATACGCAGTATTTT.

The chain has TRBV7-9 and TRBJ1-1, with 10 bases fitting TRBD1. This CDR3 is built from 15 residues. Germline V gene sequence: CDR1 SEHNR, CDR2 FQNEAQ (reference sequence). J gave up 5 bases and V 6 bases, and 9 bases lay outside the gene matches. The CDR3, as DNA: TGTGCCAGCAGGCATCCCGACAGGGGGCTAACTGAAGCTTTCTTT. Its translation is CASRHPDRGLTEAFF. The whole variable domain, filled in from reference TRBV7-9 and TRBJ1-1, reads DTGVSQNPRHKITKRGQNVTFRCDPISEHNRLYWYRQTLGQGPEFLTYFQNEAQLEKSRLLSDRFSAERPKGSFSTLEIQRTEQGDSAMYLCASRHPDRGLTEAFFGQGTRLTVV.

The chain employs TRBV4-2 and TRBJ2-4; D is possibly TRBD1 (5 bases). The CDR3 loop spans 17 amino acids. V gave up 4 bases and J gave up 0 bases, with 16 bases separating them. Germline V gene data show CDR1 as LGHNA and CDR2 as YNFKEQ. In nucleotides, the CDR3 is TGTGCCAGCAGCCTCCGGGTGGACACCCTAGCCAAAAACATTCAGTACTTC. Its protein is CASSLRVDTLAKNIQYF.

V gene TRBV6-1 combines with J gene TRBJ2-1, with TRBD2 matching over 9 bases. Germline assignment: CDR1 MNHNS and CDR2 SASEGT. Germline trimming cut 6 bases from V and 4 bases from J; bases unmatched to any gene: 7. The CDR3 is 15 residues long. The CDR3 DNA sequence: TGTGCCAGCAGCGCCGCGACTAGCGGATACAATGAGCAGTTCTTC. Its translation is CASSAATSGYNEQFF.

J is TRBJ2-3 and V is TRBV7-9; TRBD2 matches at 10 bases. In germline, CDR1 is SEHNR, CDR2 FQNEAQ (reference sequence). The CDR3 is 15 amino acids. The J segment lost 4 bases and the V segment lost 7 bases, leaving 8 bases of the junction unmatched. The CDR3 DNA is TGTGCCAGCAACCGACTAGCGGGTCGGGCAGATACGCAGTATTTT. It codes for CASNRLAGRADTQYF.

The chain links TRBV28 to TRBJ2-7; D is perhaps TRBD2 (5 bases). There are 14 residues in the CDR3. Germline CDR1 is MDHEN and CDR2 is SYDVKM. The V end lost 2 bases, the J end lost 6 bases, and 14 bases lay between the germline ends. As DNA, the CDR3 is TGTGCCAGCAGTTTAGCCAGCCCCGAGGGCGAGCAGTACTTC. It codes for CASSLASPEGEQYF.

This CDR3 reads CASSLYGEGGTDTQYF. CDR3 bases: TGTGCCAGCAGTTTATACGGGGAGGGTGGCACAGATACGCAGTATTTT. The V call is TRBV27, the J call TRBJ2-3; TRBD2 matches at 7 bases. Losses at the gene ends were 1 base for V and 1 base for J; bases not matched to a gene: 5. CDR3 length equals 16 residues. Germline V gene lookup returns CDR1 MNHEY and CDR2 SMNVEV (reference sequence).

CDR3 nucleotides: TGTGCCAGCAGCTTTCTGCGAGAAGAGACCCAGTACTTC. Translated, it gives CASSFLREETQYF. The genes are TRBV13 and TRBJ2-5; D unclear. CDR3 length equals 13 residues. Per the germline V gene, CDR1 is PRHDT and CDR2 is FYEKMQ (reference sequence). V gave up 3 bases and J gave up 3 bases, with 8 bases separating them.

V usage is TRBV5-6 and J usage is TRBJ2-7; the match to TRBD1 covers 8 bases. The CDR3 loop spans 15 amino acids. Trimming removed 3 bases from V and 2 bases from J; junction bases left unmatched: 7. Germline-derived CDR1 and CDR2 are SGHDT and YYEEEE. In DNA form, the CDR3 reads TGTGCCAGCAGCTCCGGGACAGGACATCCCTACGAGCAGTACTTC. This gives the protein CASSSGTGHPYEQYF.